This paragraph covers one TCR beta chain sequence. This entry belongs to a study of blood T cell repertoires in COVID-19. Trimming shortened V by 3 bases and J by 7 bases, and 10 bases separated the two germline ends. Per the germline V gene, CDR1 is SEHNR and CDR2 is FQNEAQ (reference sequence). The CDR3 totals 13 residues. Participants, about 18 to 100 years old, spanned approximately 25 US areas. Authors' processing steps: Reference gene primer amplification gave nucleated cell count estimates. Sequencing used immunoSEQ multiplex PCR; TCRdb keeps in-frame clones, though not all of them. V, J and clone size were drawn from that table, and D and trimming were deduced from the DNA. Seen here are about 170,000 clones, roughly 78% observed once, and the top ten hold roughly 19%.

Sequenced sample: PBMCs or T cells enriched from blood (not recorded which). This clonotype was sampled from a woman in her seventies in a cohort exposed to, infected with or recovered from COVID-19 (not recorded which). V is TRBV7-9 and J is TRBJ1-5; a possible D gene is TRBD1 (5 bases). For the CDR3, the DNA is TGTGCCAGCAGCTTGGACATAACCCAGCCCCAGCATTTT. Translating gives CASSLDITQPQHF.